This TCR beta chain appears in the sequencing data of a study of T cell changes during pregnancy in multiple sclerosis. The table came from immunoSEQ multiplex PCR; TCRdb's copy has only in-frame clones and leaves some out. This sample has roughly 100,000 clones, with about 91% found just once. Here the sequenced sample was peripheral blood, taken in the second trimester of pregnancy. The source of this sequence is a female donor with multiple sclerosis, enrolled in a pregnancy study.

CDR3 loop: CATSREVSYGLLANTGELFF. As DNA, the CDR3 is TGTGCCACCAGCAGAGAGGTTTCCTACGGACTGCTCGCGAACACCGGGGAGCTGTTTTTT. The chain links TRBV15 to TRBJ2-2; perhaps TRBD2 as D (5 bases). This CDR3 has 20 residues. Trimming cost V 0 bases and J 0 bases, with 20 bases left between them. Germline loops: CDR1 LNHNV, CDR2 YYDKDF (reference sequence). Supplemented by reference TRBV15 and TRBJ2-2, the full variable domain reads DAMVIQNPRYQVTQFGKPVTLSCSQTLNHNVMYWYQQKSSQAPKLLFHYYDKDFNNEADTPDNFQSRRPNTSFCFLDIRSPGLGDTAMYLCATSREVSYGLLANTGELFFGEGSRLTVL.